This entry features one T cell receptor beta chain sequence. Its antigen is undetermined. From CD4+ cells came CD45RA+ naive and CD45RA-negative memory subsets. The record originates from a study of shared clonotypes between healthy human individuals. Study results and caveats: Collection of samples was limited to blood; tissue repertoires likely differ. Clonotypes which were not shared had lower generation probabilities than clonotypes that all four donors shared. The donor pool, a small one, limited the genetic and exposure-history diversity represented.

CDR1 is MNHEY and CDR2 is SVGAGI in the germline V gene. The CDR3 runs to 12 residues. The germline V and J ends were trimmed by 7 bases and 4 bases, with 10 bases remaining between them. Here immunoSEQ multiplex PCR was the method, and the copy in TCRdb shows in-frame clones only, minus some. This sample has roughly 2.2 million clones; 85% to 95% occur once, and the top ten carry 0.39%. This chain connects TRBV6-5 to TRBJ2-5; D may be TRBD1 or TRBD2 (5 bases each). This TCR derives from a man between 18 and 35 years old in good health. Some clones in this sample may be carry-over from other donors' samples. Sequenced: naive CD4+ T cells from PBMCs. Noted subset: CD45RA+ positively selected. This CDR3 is CASTERGETQYF. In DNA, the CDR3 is TGTGCCAGCACGGAGAGGGGAGAGACCCAGTACTTC.